This T cell receptor (beta chain) emerged from a study of identical twins. Notes on the study in general: Abundant cord blood beta clonotypes carried fewer insertions; memory repertoires showed none.

The J segment lost 4 bases and the V segment lost 11 bases, leaving 26 bases of the junction unmatched. This CDR3 contains 19 residues. Germline V gene data show CDR1 as PRHDT and CDR2 as FYEKMQ (reference sequence). Turning to this clonotype: Its antigen remains unknown.

TCRdb itself ran the 5' RACE reads through MiXCR, one entry per CDR3 protein. The table includes roughly 720,000 distinct CDR3 sequences, about 18% detected once. These data are also associated with another study on T cells expressing NK-cell markers.

The receptor's source is a woman aged 18-29 years in good health. Sequences were obtained from PBMCs. This chain links TRBV13 with TRBJ2-1; 7 bases line up with TRBD2. CDR3 loop: CAFSLSLAATTLTYNEQFF. The CDR3 nucleotides are TGTGCCTTCAGTTTAAGCCTAGCGGCCACAACCTTGACATACAATGAGCAGTTCTTC.